These 23 T cell receptor beta chains share one sample of origin, sequenced in a study of CD8+ T cells in alopecia areata. Reverse transcribed after extraction, RNA yielded cDNA as the sequencing template. Here immunoSEQ multiplex PCR was the method, and the copy in TCRdb shows in-frame clones only, minus some. The sample holds about 150,000 clones, around 47% seen once. Sequenced material: CD4+ T cells sorted from blood. The receptors here all came from a human donor with alopecia areata.

Only a few counts were recorded for this clone. This chain connects TRBV19 to TRBJ1-1, with D perhaps matching TRBD1 (5 bases). The V gene lost 6 bases and the J gene lost 4 bases, with 12 bases spanning the gap. The CDR3 is 13 amino acids. The germline V gene encodes CDR1 LNHDA and CDR2 SQIVND (reference sequence). CDR3 amino acids: CASSPTDRTEAFF. In nucleotides, the CDR3 is TGTGCCAGTAGCCCGACAGACCGCACTGAAGCTTTCTTT.

V gene TRBV15 combines with J gene TRBJ2-2, with 10 bases aligning to TRBD2. Trimming cost V 1 base and J 0 bases; bases outside gene matches: 5. CDR1 and CDR2 (germline): LNHNV, YYDKDF (reference sequence). The CDR3 is 18 amino acids. CDR3 nucleotide sequence: TGTGCCACCAGCAGAGCTGTCCTAGCGGGGGCGAACACCGGGGAGCTGTTTTTT. As protein: CATSRAVLAGANTGELFF.

The rearrangement uses TRBV5-1 and TRBJ2-2; 9 positions agree with TRBD1. The CDR3 sequence is 14 residues long. Looked up from germline, CDR1 is SGHRS and CDR2 is YFSETQ. V gave up 3 bases and J gave up 6 bases; unmatched junction bases: 3. CDR3 nucleotide sequence: TGCGCCAGCAGCTGGACAGGGGAACCCGGGGAGCTGTTTTTT. Its protein is CASSWTGEPGELFF. Drawing the rest from reference TRBV5-1 and TRBJ2-2, the complete variable domain is KAGVTQTPRYLIKTRGQQVTLSCSPISGHRSVSWYQQTPGQGLQFLFEYFSETQRNKGNFPGRFSGRQFSNSRSEMNVSTLELGDSALYLCASSWTGEPGELFFGEGSRLTVL.

V is TRBV27 and J is TRBJ2-5; D is tentatively TRBD1 or TRBD2 (6 bases each). CDR1 MNHEY and CDR2 SMNVEV come from the germline V gene (reference sequence). Trimming pared 5 bases from V and 5 bases from J, leaving 12 bases between. The CDR3 is 13 amino acids. The DNA for the CDR3 is TGTGCCAGCAGTCAGGGGAGCGGGGAGACCCAGTACTTC. Translation gives CASSQGSGETQYF.

The chain recombines TRBV7-2 with TRBJ2-1; TRBD2 matches at 9 bases. With V trimmed by 5 bases and J by 5 bases, 16 bases remained unmatched. From germline, CDR1 is SGHTA and CDR2 FQGNSA. The CDR3 sequence is 18 residues long. CDR3 protein: CASSARSGSKSYNNEQFF. CDR3 DNA sequence: TGTGCCAGCAGCGCACGTAGCGGGAGTAAAAGCTATAACAATGAGCAGTTCTTC. Based on the CDR3 plus reference TRBV7-2 and TRBJ2-1, the full variable domain is GAGVSQSPSNKVTEKGKDVELRCDPISGHTALYWYRQSLGQGLEFLIYFQGNSAPDKSGLPSDRFSAERTGGSVSTLTIQRTQQEDSAVYLCASSARSGSKSYNNEQFFGPGTRLTVL.

The rearrangement uses TRBV7-9 and TRBJ2-7; 8 bases are a match to TRBD2. V trimming: 4 bases; J trimming: 4 bases; junction bases outside the gene matches: 6. This CDR3 is built from 14 residues. Germline CDR1 SEHNR, CDR2 FQNEAQ (reference sequence). The CDR3 loop reads CASSSGRAAYEQYF. CDR3 nucleotides: TGTGCCAGCAGCTCCGGGAGGGCCGCGTACGAGCAGTACTTC.

J is TRBJ2-6 and V is TRBV6-1, with D uncertain. This CDR3 has 15 amino acids. The germline CDR1 and CDR2 sequences are MNHNS and SASEGT. V was clipped by 1 base and J by 0 bases, with 4 bases between them. This CDR3 reads CASSEVLSGANVLTF. DNA for the CDR3: TGTGCCAGCAGTGAAGTTCTCTCTGGGGCCAACGTCCTGACTTTC.

The chain couples TRBV7-8 to TRBJ2-5, with unresolved D. This CDR3 comprises 12 residues. Germline V lookup: CDR1 SGHVS, CDR2 FQNEAQ. V was cut by 1 base and J by 7 bases, with 7 bases left in between. The DNA for the CDR3 is TGTGCCAGCAGCTTAGTTCTGGGGACCCAGTACTTC. Its protein is CASSLVLGTQYF.

The chain uses TRBV23-1 and TRBJ1-3; unclear D gene. TRBV23-1 is an ORF, with its function uncertain. CDR3 length equals 14 residues. Deletions cut 4 bases from V and 4 bases from J, with 11 bases between. In DNA form, the CDR3 reads TGCGCCAGCAGTCGATGGCAGAAAGGAAACACCATATATTTT. This codes for CASSRWQKGNTIYF.

V and J are TRBV4-1 and TRBJ2-3; 8 bases agree with TRBD1. Germline assignment: CDR1 MGHRA and CDR2 YSYEKL. This CDR3 has 19 amino acids. V lost 1 base to trimming and J lost 0 bases; unmatched junction nucleotides: 12. The CDR3 DNA follows: TGCGCCAGCAGCCAAGGGTACGGACAGGGCGCTTCTAGCACAGATACGCAGTATTTT. Residues: CASSQGYGQGASSTDTQYF.

The rearrangement joins TRBV6-6 to TRBJ2-5; 12 positions agree with TRBD1. This CDR3 comprises 15 residues. Looked up from germline, CDR1 is MNHNY and CDR2 is SVGAGI (reference sequence). J lost 4 bases, V lost 6 bases, and 6 bases had no gene match. CDR3 bases: TGTGCCAGCAGCAGCCGGGACAGGGGGCGAGAGACCCAGTACTTC. Translated: CASSSRDRGRETQYF.

V and J are TRBV5-1 and TRBJ2-3; D is uncertain. V was clipped by 0 bases and J by 4 bases, with 15 bases between them. The V gene's germline CDR1 is SGHRS and CDR2 YFSETQ. The CDR3 has 16 residues. The CDR3 nucleotides read TGCGCCAGCAGCTTGGCCTCGGCGAGATGGGCAGATACGCAGTATTTT. It specifies CASSLASARWADTQYF.

This clone was seen once. The chain has TRBV28 and TRBJ2-7, with 7 bases matching TRBD1. V lost 6 bases and J lost 7; bases outside the gene matches: 12. The CDR3 is made up of 14 amino acids. Germline values: CDR1 MDHEN, CDR2 SYDVKM. CDR3 sequence: CASSSGQSSGEQYF. DNA of the CDR3: TGTGCCAGCAGCTCGGGACAGAGCTCGGGGGAGCAGTACTTC. Full variable domain (outside the CDR3, taken from reference TRBV28 and TRBJ2-7): DVKVTQSSRYLVKRTGEKVFLECVQDMDHENMFWYRQDPGLGLRLIYFSYDVKMKEKGDIPEGYSVSREKKERFSLILESASTNQTSMYLCASSSGQSSGEQYFGPGTRLTVT.

The V call is TRBV2, the J call TRBJ2-3; D gene ambiguous. This CDR3 is 12 amino acids long. Germline V gene sequence: CDR1 SNHLY, CDR2 FYNNEI. Trimming pared 8 bases from V and 4 bases from J, leaving 10 bases between. The chain's CDR3 is CASHLSSDTQYF. In DNA, the CDR3 is TGTGCCAGCCATCTCTCTTCAGATACGCAGTATTTT.

The rearrangement uses TRBV29-1 and TRBJ2-5, with D perhaps matching TRBD1 (5 bases). The end of the DNA is better explained by TRBJ2-7, so the J call may be wrong. The CDR3 is made up of 11 amino acids. Germline lookup yields CDR1 SQVTM and CDR2 ANQGSEA. The CDR3 DNA follows: TGCAGCGCCGGACACAACTACGAGCAGTACTTC. The encoded protein is CSAGHNYEQYF.

V usage is TRBV11-2 and J usage is TRBJ2-1; tentatively, D is TRBD2 (6 bases). The germline V gene has CDR1 SGHAT and CDR2 FQNNGV. The germline V and J ends were trimmed by 2 bases and 12 bases, with 23 bases remaining between them. This CDR3 region has 16 residues. CDR3 region: CASSLRSGSGAPGQFF. The CDR3, as DNA: TGTGCCAGCAGCTTACGTAGTGGTAGCGGAGCCCCCGGGCAGTTCTTC. Full variable domain (outside the CDR3, taken from reference TRBV11-2 and TRBJ2-1): EAGVAQSPRYKIIEKRQSVAFWCNPISGHATLYWYQQILGQGPKLLIQFQNNGVVDDSQLPKDRFSAERLKGVDSTLKIQPAKLEDSAVYLCASSLRSGSGAPGQFFGPGTRLTVL.

V is TRBV5-6 and J is TRBJ2-1, with D tentatively TRBD2 (6 bases). The V end lost 1 base, the J end lost 7 bases, and 18 bases lay between the germline ends. In germline, CDR1 is SGHDT, CDR2 YYEEEE. The CDR3 runs 16 residues. The chain's CDR3 is CASSLWLGGVINEQFF. CDR3 nucleotides: TGTGCCAGCAGCTTGTGGCTCGGGGGAGTGATAAATGAGCAGTTCTTC.

This chain connects TRBV4-1 to TRBJ2-4; no definite D call. Germline CDR1 MGHRA, CDR2 YSYEKL. The CDR3 has 17 residues. V was shortened by 4 bases and J by 1 base, with 17 bases between the two germline ends. CDR3 nucleotides: TGCGCCAGCAGCCCCGACGGCGAGCGAGCTGCCAAAAACATTCAGTACTTC. Its protein is CASSPDGERAAKNIQYF.

The chain recombines TRBV18 with TRBJ2-7, with TRBD1 identical over 12 bases. The CDR3 has 15 amino acids. V trimming: 1 base; J trimming: 5 bases; junction bases outside the gene matches: 3. The V gene's germline CDR1 is KGHSH and CDR2 LQKENI. The CDR3 DNA is TGTGCCAGCTCACCACTGGGGACAGGGGGCCACGAGCAGTACTTC. It codes for CASSPLGTGGHEQYF.

This clone was seen a handful of times. The chain is built from TRBV7-9 and TRBJ2-1; a possible D gene is TRBD1 (5 bases). Germline V lookup: CDR1 SEHNR, CDR2 FQNEAQ (reference sequence). The V end was cut by 5 bases, the J end by 12 bases, with 8 bases between. The CDR3 has 10 amino acids. The CDR3 loop is CASSPQGQFF. Written as DNA, the CDR3 is TGTGCCAGCAGCCCCCAGGGGCAGTTCTTC. The whole variable domain, filled in from reference TRBV7-9 and TRBJ2-1, reads DTGVSQNPRHKITKRGQNVTFRCDPISEHNRLYWYRQTLGQGPEFLTYFQNEAQLEKSRLLSDRFSAERPKGSFSTLEIQRTEQGDSAMYLCASSPQGQFFGPGTRLTVL.

The V gene is TRBV2, the J gene TRBJ2-6; D is unclear. Germline CDR1 reads SNHLY; CDR2 reads FYNNEI. V gave up 10 bases and J gave up 2 bases, with 9 bases separating them. The CDR3 covers 13 residues. This chain's CDR3 is CATSSTGANVLTF. The CDR3 coding sequence is TGTGCCACCAGCTCGACTGGGGCCAACGTCCTGACTTTC.

About this clone itself: One end of the junction fails to match germline, which may point to a read error. V gene TRBV15 combines with J gene TRBJ2-1; TRBD2 agrees at 11 bases. The CDR3 contains 16 residues. Germline V CDR1 and CDR2: LNHNV, YYDKDF (reference sequence). CDR3 sequence reads: CATSRDMGLAELPGIF. The CDR3 region has the DNA TGTGCCACCAGCAGAGATATGGGACTAGCGGAGCTCCCGGGGATCTTC.

There are a few counts of this clone. The chain couples TRBV27 to TRBJ2-7; 8 positions match TRBD1. CDR1 is MNHEY, CDR2 SMNVEV, per germline (reference sequence). V was clipped by 4 bases and J by 3 bases; unmatched bases: 5. There are 14 residues in the CDR3. The CDR3: CASSSPGQGYEQYF. In nucleotides, the CDR3 is TGTGCCAGCAGTTCCCCTGGACAGGGCTACGAGCAGTACTTC.